One sample yielded the 16 T cell receptor beta chains listed below, sequenced in a study of shared clonotypes between healthy human individuals. Measured with immunoSEQ multiplex PCR; TCRdb has only the in-frame clones, and not every one. The table includes millions of clones, 95% detected once. The source material was naive CD4+ T cells sorted from blood. The sample's subset: CD45RA+ positively selected. Receptor source: a man between 18 and 29 years old in good health.

The rearrangement uses TRBV30 and TRBJ1-4, with 9 nucleotides matching TRBD1. The CDR3 is 16 residues long. V lost 7 bases, J lost 0 bases, and 9 bases stayed unmatched. CDR1 and CDR2 (germline): GTSNPN, SVGIG (reference sequence). CDR3 region: CALHRDRVATNEKLFF. The CDR3 nucleotides read TGTGCCTTACATCGGGACAGGGTGGCAACTAATGAAAAACTGTTTTTT.

The CDR3: CASSFGSSYNSPLHF. The DNA of the CDR3 is TGTGCCAGCAGCTTCGGGAGCTCCTATAATTCACCCCTCCACTTT. The chain is built from TRBV5-4 and TRBJ1-6; D call uncertain. V was clipped by 2 bases and J by 0 bases, with 6 bases between them. The CDR3 has 15 amino acids. CDR1 is SGHNT, CDR2 YYREEE, per germline (reference sequence).

The genes are TRBV7-9 and TRBJ1-2; D possibly corresponds to TRBD1 (6 bases). Germline CDR1 is SEHNR and CDR2 is FQNEAQ (reference sequence). The CDR3 runs to 14 residues. Trimming took off 5 bases at V and 8 bases at J, with 18 bases between the two ends. The CDR3 reads CASSPSTGLQGYTF. CDR3 sequence (DNA): TGTGCCAGCAGCCCTTCGACAGGCTTGCAGGGCTACACCTTC.

The chain carries TRBV6-5 and TRBJ1-5; 8 nucleotides match TRBD1. J lost 7 bases, V lost 6 bases, and 11 bases had no gene match. Germline-derived CDR1 and CDR2 are MNHEY and SVGAGI. This CDR3 comprises 15 residues. In DNA form, the CDR3 reads TGTGCCAGCAGCAGCGGTGGACAGGGACGGCAGCCCCAGCATTTT. Its protein is CASSSGGQGRQPQHF.

This chain links TRBV5-6 with TRBJ2-7; D remains ambiguous. Germline CDR1 is SGHDT and CDR2 is YYEEEE. The CDR3 extends over 15 amino acids. Trimming cost V 0 bases and J 5 bases, with 15 bases left between them. The CDR3: CASSLGSPKPNEQYF. CDR3 sequence (DNA): TGTGCCAGCAGCTTGGGCAGCCCTAAACCCAACGAGCAGTACTTC. Filled out from reference TRBV5-6 and TRBJ2-7, the complete variable domain reads DAGVTQSPTHLIKTRGQQVTLRCSPKSGHDTVSWYQQALGQGPQFIFQYYEEEERQRGNFPDRFSGHQFPNYSSELNVNALLLGDSALYLCASSLGSPKPNEQYFGPGTRLTVT.

The V gene is TRBV9, the J gene TRBJ2-5; D ambiguous. Germline V CDR1 and CDR2: SGDLS, YYNGEE. The V end lost 6 bases, the J end lost 2 bases, and 17 bases lay between the germline ends. The CDR3 has 15 amino acids. CDR3 bases: TGTGCCAGCAACGGTGCTGCCTCGGTGCAAGAGACCCAGTACTTC. Translated: CASNGAASVQETQYF.

This chain joins TRBV28 and TRBJ2-7; perhaps TRBD1 as D (5 bases). V lost 0 bases to trimming and J lost 0 bases, with 18 bases between them. The V gene's germline CDR1 is MDHEN and CDR2 SYDVKM. This CDR3 spans 18 amino acids. CDR3 loop: CASSLWGRWGEGSYEQYF. The CDR3 DNA follows: TGTGCCAGCAGTTTATGGGGGCGGTGGGGTGAAGGCTCCTACGAGCAGTACTTC.

This sequence joins TRBV7-9 and TRBJ2-7; 9 bases line up with TRBD2. Germline V gene sequence: CDR1 SEHNR, CDR2 FQNEAQ (reference sequence). The ends lost 1 base at V and 3 bases at J; junction bases unmatched: 4. The CDR3 runs to 15 residues. CDR3 residues: CASSLEAGGYYEQYF. CDR3 in DNA: TGTGCCAGCAGCTTAGAAGCGGGGGGTTACTACGAGCAGTACTTC.

The chain is built from TRBV27 and TRBJ2-2, with D maybe TRBD1 (7 bases). Germline CDR1 is MNHEY and CDR2 is SMNVEV (reference sequence). V lost 3 bases to trimming and J lost 5 bases, with 13 bases between them. This CDR3 is 15 amino acids long. This CDR3 is CASSFAQGRTGELFF. The CDR3 coding sequence is TGTGCCAGCAGTTTTGCACAGGGGAGGACCGGGGAGCTGTTTTTT.

This rearrangement joins TRBV6-4 to TRBJ2-5; TRBD2 matches at 9 bases. The CDR3 extends over 14 amino acids. With V trimmed by 6 bases and J by 5 bases, 7 bases remained unmatched. Germline values: CDR1 MRHNA, CDR2 SNTAGT. The CDR3 nucleotides are TGTGCCAGCAGAACTTTAGCGGGAGAGGAGACCCAGTACTTC. Its translation: CASRTLAGEETQYF.

The chain has TRBV6-5 and TRBJ2-3; TRBD2 might be the D (6 bases). Per the germline V gene, CDR1 is MNHEY and CDR2 is SVGAGI. Trimming removed 7 bases from V and 2 bases from J, with 10 bases in between. CDR3 size: 13 residues. The DNA for the CDR3 is TGTGCCAGCACCGGGGGTAACACAGATACGCAGTATTTT. It encodes CASTGGNTDTQYF.

This clone came up once. The chain has TRBV7-3 and TRBJ2-5, with D maybe TRBD1 (5 bases). Germline V gives CDR1 SGHTA, CDR2 FQGTGA. V was trimmed by 2 bases and J by 3 bases, leaving 7 bases between them. This CDR3 has 13 residues. DNA for the CDR3: TGTGCCAGCAGCTTAGGGGCGGAAGAGACCCAGTACTTC. Protein product: CASSLGAEETQYF.

The chain uses TRBV19 and TRBJ2-3; D could derive from TRBD1 or TRBD2 (5 bases each). This CDR3 spans 15 amino acids. Trimming removed 4 bases at V and 0 bases at J, with 11 bases between. Germline V gene lookup returns CDR1 LNHDA and CDR2 SQIVND (reference sequence). CDR3 protein: CASSRGTVSTDTQYF. As DNA, the CDR3 is TGTGCCAGTAGTAGAGGGACGGTTAGCACAGATACGCAGTATTTT.

J is TRBJ2-7 and V is TRBV7-2, with 9 bases lining up with TRBD2. This CDR3 has 15 residues. Germline trimming cut 2 bases from V and 4 bases from J; bases unmatched to any gene: 6. Germline V gives CDR1 SGHTA, CDR2 FQGNSA. The DNA of the CDR3 is TGTGCCAGCAGCTTATTAGCGGGAGACGGTTACGAGCAGTACTTC. Translation gives CASSLLAGDGYEQYF.

On this clone: Other DNA sequences of this sample code for an identical CDR3. The chain links TRBV18 to TRBJ2-7, with a possible D match to TRBD2 (5 bases). V lost 3 bases to trimming and J lost 6 bases, with 9 bases between them. The CDR3 contains 12 residues. CDR1 is KGHSH and CDR2 is LQKENI in the germline V gene. CDR3 residues: CASSPRGSEQYF. The DNA for the CDR3 is TGTGCCAGCTCACCTCGGGGAAGCGAGCAGTACTTC.

This rearrangement joins TRBV5-1 to TRBJ1-1; TRBD1 matches 8 bases. V lost 9 bases and J lost 1; bases outside the gene matches: 17. Germline V gives CDR1 SGHRS, CDR2 YFSETQ. CDR3 length: 17 amino acids. CDR3: CAKDREVPTWKNTEAFF. The DNA of the CDR3 is TGCGCCAAGGACAGGGAAGTCCCGACGTGGAAGAACACTGAAGCTTTCTTT.